This T cell receptor (beta chain) was obtained from a study of cytomegalovirus exposure and HLA in healthy donors. Study observations and caveats: Donors were assumed by presence/absence analyses to have roughly uniform sequencing depth. Fewer N-insertions than the 666-donor mean were reportedly shown by an Asian-associated ancestry cluster in a later analysis.

Primers included in the PCR were 60 Vbeta and 13 Jbeta primers. The protocol was immunoSEQ multiplex PCR, while the TCRdb copy is restricted to in-frame clones and leaves out a portion. The table shows around 130,000 clones, with 80% occurring only once. This clone was seen a handful of times. Its cognate antigen is unknown. The junction and the germline gene differ at one end; a read error may be behind it. This clonotype was sampled from a woman aged 40 to 49 in good health and CMV-seronegative. Sequenced: PBMCs.

The CDR3 is CAISEEDTEAFF. In DNA form, the CDR3 reads TGTGCCATCAGTGAGGAGGACACTGAAGCTTTCTTT. The V call is TRBV6-1, the J call TRBJ1-1; D remains ambiguous. The CDR3 sequence is 12 residues long. Germline lookup yields CDR1 MNHNS and CDR2 SASEGT.